The 6 T cell receptor beta chains below all came from one sample that was sequenced in a study of blood T cell repertoires in COVID-19. Some clones are missing from TCRdb's copy, which holds only in-frame ones; the method was immunoSEQ multiplex PCR. The data contain approximately 190,000 clones, around 84% of them seen just once; the ten biggest clones take up around 3.1%. Sequenced sample: PBMCs or T cells enriched from blood (not recorded which). These receptors were obtained from a woman in her 30s who had been exposed to COVID-19.

The V and J genes are TRBV6-2 or TRBV6-3 and TRBJ2-5; 7 bases agree with TRBD2. Germline V gene data show CDR1 as MNHEY and CDR2 as SVGEGT. The ends lost 4 bases at V and 3 bases at J; junction bases unmatched: 2. This CDR3 comprises 13 residues. In DNA, the CDR3 is TGTGCCAGCAGTTGGGGGGGGGAAGAGACCCAGTACTTC. Its translation: CASSWGGEETQYF.

The chain joins TRBV25-1 to TRBJ1-5; D may be TRBD1 (6 bases). Germline V gene data show CDR1 as MGHDK and CDR2 as SYGVNS. Trimming pared 3 bases from V and 6 bases from J, leaving 12 bases between. CDR3 length: 14 amino acids. CDR3 coding DNA: TGTGCCAGCAGTGATCCAGGGGAGGGTCAGCCCCAGCATTTT. Its protein product is CASSDPGEGQPQHF. Based on the CDR3 plus reference TRBV25-1 and TRBJ1-5, the full variable domain is EADIYQTPRYLVIGTGKKITLECSQTMGHDKMYWYQQDPGMELHLIHYSYGVNSTEKGDLSSESTVSRIRTEHFPLTLESARPSHTSQYLCASSDPGEGQPQHFGDGTRLSIL.

This chain uses TRBV19 with TRBJ2-6, with 8 bases identical to TRBD2. CDR3 length equals 15 residues. The V segment lost 3 bases and the J segment 2 bases; nucleotides outside the gene matches: 0. CDR1 is LNHDA, CDR2 SQIVND, per germline (reference sequence). This CDR3 is CASSMRGAGANVLTF. The CDR3 DNA follows: TGTGCCAGTAGTATGCGGGGGGCTGGGGCCAACGTCCTGACTTTC.

The chain is built from TRBV19 and TRBJ1-2; no clear D gene. Germline CDR1 reads LNHDA; CDR2 reads SQIVND (reference sequence). V lost 2 bases and J 5 bases, leaving 12 bases between the germline ends. CDR3 length equals 14 residues. The CDR3 DNA follows: TGTGCCAGTAGTATACCCCCGGGATTGTATGGCTACACCTTC. Translation gives CASSIPPGLYGYTF. Full variable domain (outside the CDR3, taken from reference TRBV19 and TRBJ1-2): DGGITQSPKYLFRKEGQNVTLSCEQNLNHDAMYWYRQDPGQGLRLIYYSQIVNDFQKGDIAEGYSVSREKKESFPLTVTSAQKNPTAFYLCASSIPPGLYGYTFGSGTRLTVV.

The genes are TRBV7-2 and TRBJ1-5, with unresolved D. The V end was cut by 4 bases, the J end by 2 bases, with 6 bases between. The CDR3 length is 13 residues. CDR1 and CDR2 (germline): SGHTA, FQGNSA. The CDR3 loop reads CASSSGGNQPQHF. DNA for the CDR3: TGTGCCAGCAGCTCCGGGGGCAATCAGCCCCAGCATTTT.

This clone occurred once. The chain has TRBV10-3 and TRBJ1-2; 10 bases agree with TRBD1. CDR3 length equals 13 residues. Germline V gives CDR1 ENHRY, CDR2 SYGVKD. The trim removed 8 bases at V and 4 bases at J, leaving 4 bases unmatched. Written as DNA, the CDR3 is TGTGCCATCGAGGGACAGGGGTCCTATGGCTACACCTTC. It codes for CAIEGQGSYGYTF.